Below are 8 T cell receptor beta chains sequenced from a single sample in a study of blood T cell repertoires in COVID-19 (TCRdb year 2020). Libraries were prepared through the immunoSEQ multiplex PCR assay. Entries here come from immuneACCESS through TCRdb and include only in-frame sequences with V and J called. Some clones fail to appear in such tables; in the studies checked, an unresolved V gene covers under half of the shortfall, and the cause of the remainder is unknown. Here the sample has about 150,000 clones; 87% occur a single time. Of the sample, 3.5% to 5% is held by the ten largest clones. The sample was peripheral blood. The receptors shown here come from a woman aged 55-70 years with active or convalescent COVID-19.

The chain carries TRBV19 and TRBJ2-7, with D uncertain. Trimming stripped 1 base from V and 0 bases from J, with 7 bases between. Per germline, CDR1 LNHDA and CDR2 SQIVND (reference sequence). This CDR3 is built from 14 residues. CDR3 bases: TGTGCCAGTAGTATAGCTCAGAACTCCTACGAGCAGTACTTC. This gives the protein CASSIAQNSYEQYF.

This clone showed up just once. The chain has TRBV6-2 or TRBV6-3 and TRBJ2-7; TRBD1 is a possible D gene (6 bases). Germline V lookup: CDR1 MNHEY, CDR2 SVGEGT. This CDR3 has 14 residues. Trimming pared 6 bases from V and 4 bases from J, leaving 16 bases between. The chain's CDR3 is CASRYRDTNYEQYF. Written as DNA, the CDR3 is TGTGCCAGCAGATACCGGGACACAAATTACGAGCAGTACTTC.

The chain uses TRBV14 and TRBJ2-5; no clear D gene. V was trimmed by 1 base and J by 0 bases, leaving 9 bases between them. CDR1 is SGHDN and CDR2 is FVKESK in the germline V gene. The CDR3 sequence is 15 residues long. The CDR3 nucleotides are TGTGCCAGCAGCCAAGGAGATTGGTACCAAGAGACCCAGTACTTC. Encoded protein: CASSQGDWYQETQYF.

V usage is TRBV4-1 and J usage is TRBJ1-4, with D maybe TRBD1 (5 bases). The CDR3 extends over 16 amino acids. V shed 1 base and J shed 5 bases, with 14 bases lying between them. CDR1 is MGHRA and CDR2 is YSYEKL in the germline V gene. The CDR3 DNA is TGCGCCAGCAGCCAAGCCACAGGTCACCAAAATGAAAAACTGTTTTTT. Translating gives CASSQATGHQNEKLFF.

Regarding this clone: The CDR3 carries no conserved terminal phenylalanine or tryptophan, so it likely arises from a read error. The DNA is omitted, as the CDR3 cannot be located on it reliably, and the CDR3 follows TCRdb's listing. This chain uses TRBV20-1 with TRBJ1-1; TRBD1, the D gene given by the table, was not confirmed from the DNA. Germline-derived CDR1 and CDR2 are DFQATT and SNEGSKA (reference sequence). The CDR3 adds up to 8 amino acids, both ends counted. The CDR3 is CSAIQGAV.

The V and J genes are TRBV5-1 and TRBJ2-7; 11 bases line up with TRBD1. With V trimmed by 4 bases and J by 4 bases, 10 bases remained unmatched. CDR1 is SGHRS, CDR2 YFSETQ, per germline. CDR3 length equals 16 residues. The CDR3 sequence: CASSLPTGQGGYEQYF. In nucleotides, the CDR3 is TGCGCCAGCAGCCTCCCTACGGGACAGGGGGGATACGAGCAGTACTTC. Variable domain in full (rest from reference TRBV5-1 and TRBJ2-7): KAGVTQTPRYLIKTRGQQVTLSCSPISGHRSVSWYQQTPGQGLQFLFEYFSETQRNKGNFPGRFSGRQFSNSRSEMNVSTLELGDSALYLCASSLPTGQGGYEQYFGPGTRLTVT.

J is TRBJ2-5 and V is TRBV19, with D tentatively TRBD1 (6 bases). CDR1 and CDR2 from the germline V gene are LNHDA and SQIVND (reference sequence). The CDR3 consists of 14 residues. V shed 8 bases and J shed 2 bases, with 15 bases lying between them. This chain's CDR3 is CASAKGQTQETQYF. The CDR3 DNA reads as TGTGCCAGTGCTAAAGGACAGACGCAAGAGACCCAGTACTTC.

The V call is TRBV6-5, the J call TRBJ1-5; D call uncertain. Trimming stripped 6 bases from V and 1 base from J, with 10 bases between. Germline V gene lookup returns CDR1 MNHEY and CDR2 SVGAGI. This CDR3 region has 14 residues. The DNA for the CDR3 is TGTGCCAGCAGCCTAGAGAAAAGCAATCAGCCCCAGCATTTT. This sequence encodes CASSLEKSNQPQHF.